The 23 T cell receptor beta chains below come from one sample, sequenced in a study of regulatory T cells in long-lasting Graves disease. Time point in this sample: persistent/refractory GD, antithyroid drugs over 5 years with positive TRAb. The TCR library was made from RNA extracted from PBMCs. For TCR beta, libraries came from iRepertoire HTBI primers and Arm-PCR of CDR3 regions. TCRdb re-derived calls from the multiplex PCR reads in MiXCR, one entry per CDR3 protein. The data show 600,000 to 850,000 distinct CDR3 sequences, about 32% seen once. Source: peripheral blood mononuclear cells (PBMCs), taken when the disease was refractory, from a patient treated with antithyroid drugs. The receptor source for this set is a female donor with Graves disease.

A word on this clonotype: A much larger clone differs from this one at a single base, so this may be a read error. The V call is TRBV20-1, the J call TRBJ1-2; D is perhaps TRBD1 (5 bases). CDR3 size: 17 residues. V was cut by 1 base and J by 0 bases, with 18 bases left in between. Germline V CDR1 and CDR2: DFQATT, SNEGSKA (reference sequence). The CDR3 sequence: CSARGGKGPTTNYGYTF. The CDR3 coding sequence is TGCAGTGCTAGAGGGGGAAAGGGGCCGACTACTAACTATGGCTACACCTTC.

The chain links TRBV12-3 or TRBV12-4 to TRBJ2-7, with D hard to call. This CDR3 is built from 12 residues. Deletions cut 5 bases from V and 6 bases from J, with 11 bases between. CDR3 bases: TGTGCCAGCAGTCCCAGCCCCGGCGAGCAGTACTTC. Translated: CASSPSPGEQYF.

The V call is TRBV10-1, the J call TRBJ2-7, with 7 bases lining up with TRBD2. The germline gives CDR1 WNHNN, CDR2 SYGVQD (reference sequence). The CDR3 contains 14 residues. With 6 bases clipped from V and 0 bases from J, the junction kept 5 bases outside the gene matches. The CDR3 DNA reads as TGCGCCAGCAGGGTTAGCGGGCCCTCCTACGAGCAGTACTTC. It specifies CASRVSGPSYEQYF.

This chain links TRBV20-1 with TRBJ2-5, with a weak D call TRBD2 (6 bases). The length of the CDR3 is 13 residues. V gave up 3 bases and J gave up 5 bases, with 13 bases separating them. Germline V gene sequence: CDR1 DFQATT, CDR2 SNEGSKA (reference sequence). The CDR3 is CSASPKGGETQYF. DNA of the CDR3: TGCAGTGCTAGTCCAAAGGGAGGTGAGACCCAGTACTTC.

The V and J genes are TRBV3-1 and TRBJ1-3; D is ambiguous. The CDR3 runs 16 residues. V was shortened by 3 bases and J by 0 bases, with 12 bases between the two germline ends. From germline, CDR1 is LGHDT and CDR2 YNNKEL (reference sequence). In DNA, the CDR3 is TGTGCCAGCAGCCAGGGATCGGCCGTCTCTGGAAACACCATATATTTT. Protein sequence: CASSQGSAVSGNTIYF.

Concerning this clonotype itself: This may stem from a read error, because a much larger clone lies one nucleotide away. The chain couples TRBV12-3 or TRBV12-4 to TRBJ1-5, with 8 bases aligning to TRBD1. The CDR3 contains 13 residues. The CDR3 nucleotides are TGTGCCAGCAGACCACAGGGGGATCAGCCCCAGCGTTTT. Amino acid sequence: CASRPQGDQPQRF.

The chain is built from TRBV29-1 and TRBJ1-1, with TRBD1 as a possible D gene (6 bases). The V end was cut by 8 bases, the J end by 0 bases, with 16 bases between. CDR1 and CDR2 (germline): SQVTM, ANQGSEA. This CDR3 comprises 14 residues. The CDR3 region has the DNA TGCAGCTTACAGGGTTCGGACATGAACACTGAAGCTTTCTTT. Protein sequence: CSLQGSDMNTEAFF. Full variable domain (rest looked up from reference TRBV29-1 and TRBJ1-1): SAVISQKPSRDICQRGTSLTIQCQVDSQVTMMFWYRQQPGQSLTLIATANQGSEATYESGFVIDKFPISRPNLTFSTLTVSNMSPEDSSIYLCSLQGSDMNTEAFFGQGTRLTVV.

This clonotype was observed at least ten times. V is TRBV12-5 and J is TRBJ2-7; D is unresolved. CDR1 is LGHNT, CDR2 FRNRAP, per germline. The CDR3 consists of 16 residues. V was cut by 0 bases and J by 7 bases, with 19 bases left in between. This CDR3 is CASGLVGYLELREQYF. The CDR3 region has the DNA TGTGCTAGTGGTTTGGTGGGATATCTAGAGCTACGGGAGCAGTACTTC.

V and J are TRBV20-1 and TRBJ1-5; 7 bases agree with TRBD1. The CDR3 contains 13 residues. The trim removed 5 bases at V and 9 bases at J, leaving 10 bases unmatched. CDR1 is DFQATT, CDR2 SNEGSKA, per germline (reference sequence). The CDR3 loop is CSARDRVRWPQHF. The CDR3 DNA follows: TGCAGTGCTCGTGACAGGGTCAGGTGGCCCCAGCATTTT.

This clonotype was seen a handful of times. CDR3 coding DNA: TGCGCCAGCAGCTTGCCAGCGGGAGTAGCCGGGGAGCTGTTTTTT. Protein: CASSLPAGVAGELFF. This sequence joins TRBV5-1 and TRBJ2-2; 8 bases match TRBD2. J gave up 6 bases and V 1 base, and 5 bases lay outside the gene matches. Germline loops: CDR1 SGHRS, CDR2 YFSETQ. The CDR3 runs 15 residues. The full variable domain, with the rest looked up from reference TRBV5-1 and TRBJ2-2, is KAGVTQTPRYLIKTRGQQVTLSCSPISGHRSVSWYQQTPGQGLQFLFEYFSETQRNKGNFPGRFSGRQFSNSRSEMNVSTLELGDSALYLCASSLPAGVAGELFFGEGSRLTVL.

The rearrangement uses TRBV11-2 and TRBJ2-6; 7 bases align to TRBD2. The trim removed 5 bases at V and 2 bases at J, leaving 3 bases unmatched. The CDR3 has 15 amino acids. The germline CDR1 and CDR2 sequences are SGHAT and FQNNGV. Here the CDR3 reads CASSEAGPGANVLTF. The DNA for the CDR3 is TGTGCCAGCAGCGAAGCGGGGCCTGGGGCCAACGTCCTGACTTTC.

This clonotype has only a few counts. This rearrangement joins TRBV29-1 to TRBJ2-5, with D perhaps assigned TRBD1 or TRBD2 (5 bases each). There are 11 residues in the CDR3. Deletions cut 8 bases from V and 5 bases from J, with 12 bases between. In germline, CDR1 is SQVTM, CDR2 ANQGSEA. The CDR3 loop is CSTKRDETQYF. The CDR3 nucleotides are TGCAGCACCAAAAGGGACGAGACCCAGTACTTC.

This sequence joins TRBV6-1 and TRBJ2-7; 12 nucleotides agree with TRBD2. Per germline, CDR1 MNHNS and CDR2 SASEGT. This CDR3 is 14 amino acids long. V was pared by 6 bases and J by 3 bases, with 3 bases of the junction left unmatched. As DNA, the CDR3 is TGTGCCAGCAGACTACTAGCGGGAGGCTACGAGCAGTACTTC. Its protein is CASRLLAGGYEQYF.

The gene calls are TRBV20-1 and TRBJ2-6, with TRBD1 matching 9 bases. The CDR3 has 15 amino acids. J gave up 3 bases and V 6 bases, and 6 bases lay outside the gene matches. Germline V gene data show CDR1 as DFQATT and CDR2 as SNEGSKA (reference sequence). This CDR3 reads CSAVTGGGGANVLTF. CDR3 in DNA: TGCAGTGCCGTCACAGGGGGCGGTGGGGCCAACGTCCTGACTTTC.

This clonotype was observed once. CDR3 sequence: CASRADRVDGEQFF. CDR3 DNA: TGTGCCAGCAGAGCGGACAGGGTCGATGGGGAGCAGTTCTTC. The J gene is TRBJ2-1, the V gene TRBV2, with TRBD1 matching 8 bases. After removal of 6 bases from V and 10 bases from J, the junction contained 11 bases not matched to a gene. The CDR3 runs to 14 residues. Germline CDR1 SNHLY, CDR2 FYNNEI.

J is TRBJ2-5 and V is TRBV7-9; D remains unclear. V was clipped by 6 bases and J by 2 bases, with 10 bases between them. This CDR3 has 13 amino acids. Germline V gene lookup returns CDR1 SEHNR and CDR2 FQNEAQ (reference sequence). This CDR3 is CASRNGAQETQYF. The CDR3 DNA reads TGTGCCAGCAGAAACGGAGCGCAAGAGACCCAGTACTTC.

In this sample, this clonotype turned up many times. The gene calls are TRBV12-3 or TRBV12-4 and TRBJ2-5, with D maybe TRBD2 (5 bases). CDR3 length: 12 residues. V dropped 2 bases and J dropped 7 bases, with 8 bases sitting between them. The CDR3 reads CASSLRGGTQYF. CDR3 DNA: TGTGCCAGCAGTTTAAGAGGAGGGACCCAGTACTTC.

The V call is TRBV20-1, the J call TRBJ2-2; the D is unclear. V lost 1 base and J lost 0, with 3 bases in between. Per germline, CDR1 DFQATT and CDR2 SNEGSKA (reference sequence). CDR3 length: 13 amino acids. The CDR3 bases are TGCAGTGCTAGAGTCGCGAACACCGGGGAGCTGTTTTTT. Translating gives CSARVANTGELFF.

This clonotype was found many times. The V and J genes are TRBV28 and TRBJ1-2; D gene unclear. Trimming took 8 bases from V and 0 from J, leaving 10 bases between them. Per germline, CDR1 MDHEN and CDR2 SYDVKM. The CDR3 extends over 13 amino acids. In DNA, the CDR3 is TGTGCCAGCTGTCGCAACACTAACTATGGCTACACCTTC. Amino acid sequence: CASCRNTNYGYTF.

This clonotype was observed a handful of times. This sequence joins TRBV13 and TRBJ1-1; D not resolved. This CDR3 comprises 15 residues. Germline V CDR1 and CDR2: PRHDT, FYEKMQ (reference sequence). Trimming shortened V by 0 bases and J by 4 bases, and 12 bases separated the two germline ends. In DNA form, the CDR3 reads TGTGCCAGCAGCTTAGGTGTTCCGCGGAGCACTGAAGCTTTCTTT. Encoded protein: CASSLGVPRSTEAFF. The full variable domain, in which reference TRBV13 and TRBJ1-1 provide the parts outside the CDR3, is AAGVIQSPRHLIKEKRETATLKCYPIPRHDTVYWYQQGPGQDPQFLISFYEKMQSDKGSIPDRFSAQQFSDYHSELNMSSLELGDSALYFCASSLGVPRSTEAFFGQGTRLTVV.

This clonotype was seen more than once but under ten times. The chain carries TRBV11-1 and TRBJ1-2; possible D gene TRBD1, 5 bases. In germline, CDR1 is SGHAT, CDR2 FQDESV (reference sequence). V was pared by 6 bases and J by 12 bases, with 35 bases between. The CDR3 is 18 amino acids. The DNA for the CDR3 is TGTGCCAGCAGTTCGGGACGACTTGGTGCGAACCAGAAACAAATGCACACCTTC. The encoded protein is CASSSGRLGANQKQMHTF. The full variable domain, in which reference TRBV11-1 and TRBJ1-2 provide the parts outside the CDR3, is EAEVAQSPRYKITEKSQAVAFWCDPISGHATLYWYRQILGQGPELLVQFQDESVVDDSQLPKDRFSAERLKGVDSTLKIQPAELGDSAMYLCASSSGRLGANQKQMHTFGSGTRLTVV.

This clonotype showed up just a few times. The chain couples TRBV28 to TRBJ1-5; D may be TRBD1 (6 bases). The CDR3 consists of 16 residues. The V gene lost 5 bases and the J gene lost 2 bases, with 16 bases spanning the gap. Germline CDR1 reads MDHEN; CDR2 reads SYDVKM. The CDR3 DNA follows: TGTGCCAGCAGTCCGGCCCAGGGGAAAGGCAATCAGCCCCAGCATTTT. Translating gives CASSPAQGKGNQPQHF.

On this clonotype itself: Given a much more abundant clone one base away, this may be a read error. The chain joins TRBV11-2 to TRBJ1-1; D not certain. The V and J ends lost 6 bases and 4 bases respectively, with 9 bases between them. CDR3 length equals 12 residues. Germline CDR1 and CDR2: SGHAT and FQNNGV. In nucleotides, the CDR3 is TGTGCCAGCAGGGGCCCGAGCACTGAAGCTTTCTTT. This translates into CASRGPSTEAFF.